The T cell receptor beta chain under discussion was sequenced for a study of Ad26.COV2.S vaccination and SARS-CoV-2 variants. About this clone: The target antigen is unknown.

In germline, CDR1 is SGHVS, CDR2 FQNEAQ. This CDR3 comprises 15 residues. V was clipped by 4 bases and J by 2 bases; unmatched bases: 1. Profiled with immunoSEQ multiplex PCR; TCRdb holds only in-frame clones, not every one. The sample holds a few hundred thousand clones; about four fifths are singletons and the top ten take nearly 7.5%. Treatment described: roughly 18 received Ad26.COV2.S at low or high dose, single or two shots; roughly 5 received placebo; per-sample allocation not given. Vaccine and placebo recipients were sampled on day 63 after the first injection. Aged 18-55 years, donor was enrolled in Boston around 2020. Wuhan-strain SARS-CoV-2 spike was expressed by the Ad26 vector that made up the vaccine. Study-wide findings and caveats: Vaccine recipients posted higher spike-specific TCR breadth than their placebo counterparts.

The chain is built from TRBV7-8 and TRBJ2-1; TRBD1 matches 11 bases. The input for sequencing was peripheral blood, taken in a trial of Ad26.COV2.S vaccine versus placebo. The sequence was obtained from a person between 18 and 59 years old who received the Ad26.COV2.S COVID-19 vaccine or a placebo. The CDR3 region is CASSSDRGPYNEQFF. The CDR3 DNA is TGTGCCAGCAGCTCGGACAGGGGGCCCTACAATGAGCAGTTCTTC.